This is a list of T cell receptor beta chains from one sample in a study of OX40 agonist ivuxolimab in advanced cancers. Generated by immunoSEQ multiplex PCR, the TCRdb table keeps only in-frame clones and is missing some. This table holds about 35,000 clones, approximately 90% found once. The sample in question was CD4+ or CD8+ T cells sorted from blood, obtained in a trial of the OX40 agonist ivuxolimab. These receptor sequences come from an adult with an advanced solid tumor such as melanoma, head and neck, liver or kidney cancer. CDR3s include the opening cysteine and the closing phenylalanine or tryptophan. The D gene is left open where the match is weak. Clone size appears in some rows only: once, few, many, or a class for an expanded clone.

d_call,j_call,v_call,clone_size,cdr3_nt,cdr3_aa
-,TRBJ2-1,TRBV10-3,once,TGTGCCAGCTTACAGGACCAAAGTACCTACAATGAGCAGTTCTTC,CASLQDQSTYNEQFF
-,TRBJ1-5,TRBV27,-,TGTGCCAGCAGTTTAGTCAGGGGAGGAGGCAATCAGCCCCAGCATTTT,CASSLVRGGGNQPQHF
-,TRBJ2-7,TRBV28,-,TGTGCCAGCAGTTTATTACAGTCCTACGAGCAGTACTTC,CASSLLQSYEQYF
TRBD2,TRBJ2-7,TRBV7-8,-,TGTGCCAGCAGCTGGATGGGAGGAGAGGGTAGCGGGAGCCAGAACGAGCAGTACTTC,CASSWMGGEGSGSQNEQYF
-,TRBJ2-7,TRBV7-9,-,TGTGCCAGCAGTGAACGGAGCCACGAGCAGTACTTC,CASSERSHEQYF
-,TRBJ2-5,TRBV5-5,medium-sized,TGTGCCAGCAGCTTGGACAGGTACCAAGAGACCCAGTACTTC,CASSLDRYQETQYF
TRBD1,TRBJ1-3,TRBV19,once,TGTGCCAGTAGGGTCGACAGGGGAGTTGGAAACACCATATATTTT,CASRVDRGVGNTIYF
-,TRBJ2-7,TRBV7-9,-,TGTGCCAGCAGCCAGACAGATACCTACGAGCAGTACTTC,CASSQTDTYEQYF
-,TRBJ2-2,TRBV28,-,TGTGCCAGCAGTTTAGTCGTGGTAGCGGCGAACACCGGGGAGCTGTTTTTT,CASSLVVVAANTGELFF
TRBD2,TRBJ2-7,TRBV11-2,once,TGTGCCAGCAGCTTAGTAGCGGGAGGGCCGAGGAACGAGCAGTACTTC,CASSLVAGGPRNEQYF
TRBD1,TRBJ1-1,TRBV6-6,-,TGTGCCAGCAGTTACCCTACAGGGGTCCCTGAAGCTTTCTTT,CASSYPTGVPEAFF
TRBD2,TRBJ2-1,TRBV2,-,TGTGCCAGCAGTGCGTCTAGCGGTCGCTACAATGAGCAGTTCTTC,CASSASSGRYNEQFF
-,TRBJ2-7,TRBV5-4,-,TGTGCCAGCAGCTTGGTGGACGAGCAGTACTTC,CASSLVDEQYF
-,TRBJ2-1,TRBV28,-,TGTGCCAGCAGTTTCGGGTTCGATGAGCAGTTCTTC,CASSFGFDEQFF
-,TRBJ2-2,TRBV28,-,TGTGCCAGCAGTCCAGGTCCCGGCAGGGGAGCCGGGGAGCTGTTTTTT,CASSPGPGRGAGELFF
-,TRBJ2-3,TRBV5-5,few,TGTGCCAGCAGCTTGCGGGGCACAGATACGCAGTATTTT,CASSLRGTDTQYF
-,TRBJ2-5,TRBV2,-,TGTGCCAGCAGTGGGACGTCGGCGGAGGAGACCCAGTACTTC,CASSGTSAEETQYF
-,TRBJ2-5,TRBV14,few,TGTGCCAGCAGCCCGTCTTTGGAGACCCAGTACTTC,CASSPSLETQYF
-,TRBJ2-5,TRBV7-9,-,TGTGCCAGCAGCTGGGAGCTGGAGATAACGCAAGAGACCCAGTACTTC,CASSWELEITQETQYF
-,TRBJ2-5,TRBV2,-,TGTGCCAGCGACCGGGCGGGTCAAGAGACCCAGTACTTC,CASDRAGQETQYF
-,TRBJ1-1,TRBV2,once,TGTGCCAGCAGTGAAGTAACGTGGCAGGCCAAGGGTGAAGCTTTCTTT,CASSEVTWQAKGEAFF
TRBD2,TRBJ2-6,TRBV29-1,-,TGCAGCGTTGAAGCTCGCGGGAGGGGAGGGGCTGGGGCCAACGTCCTGACTTTC,CSVEARGRGGAGANVLTF
-,TRBJ2-3,TRBV6-5,-,TGTGCCAGCAGTCTTCGACCAGGTGATACGCAGTATTTT,CASSLRPGDTQYF
-,TRBJ1-3,TRBV9,-,TGTGCCAGCAGCCCCGAGGGAAACACCATATATTTT,CASSPEGNTIYF
-,TRBJ2-7,TRBV4-1,-,TGCGCCAGCAGCCTCCGAGGAACTGACGAGCAGTACTTC,CASSLRGTDEQYF
-,TRBJ2-2,TRBV29-1,-,TGCAGCGTTGGCGGGACGGAAACCGGGGAGCTGTTTTTT,CSVGGTETGELFF
-,TRBJ2-2,TRBV30,-,TGTGCCTGGAGTGGAATGGCAGCCTCAAACACCGGGGAGCTGTTTTTT,CAWSGMAASNTGELFF
TRBD2,TRBJ2-3,TRBV9,-,TGTGCCAGCAGCGTAGGGGCGGGAGACACAGATACGCAGTATTTT,CASSVGAGDTDTQYF
-,TRBJ2-3,TRBV13,-,TGTGCCAGCAGCTTAGGCCCTAGGAACACAGATACGCAGTATTTT,CASSLGPRNTDTQYF
-,TRBJ2-7,TRBV9,-,TGTGCCAGCAGCGCGGGGGCAGATTTAGTTCACGAGCAGTACTTC,CASSAGADLVHEQYF
-,TRBJ2-2,TRBV5-5,-,TGTGCCAGCAGCTTGGCCGGGTCCGGAGCGGGCGCGAACACCGGGGAGCTGTTTTTT,CASSLAGSGAGANTGELFF
TRBD2,TRBJ2-3,TRBV5-4,-,TGTGCCAGCAGCTTGGGACTAGCAGCATCCACAGATACGCAGTATTTT,CASSLGLAASTDTQYF
-,TRBJ1-1,TRBV19,-,TGTGCCAGTAAGGAGAACACTGAAGCTTTCTTT,CASKENTEAFF
-,TRBJ1-5,TRBV7-9,few,TGTGCCAGCAGCTCGACAGGCACCAATCAGCCCCAGCATTTT,CASSSTGTNQPQHF
-,TRBJ2-3,TRBV5-4,-,TGTGCCAGCAGTTCGGAGAGCGGAGATACGCAGTATTTT,CASSSESGDTQYF
-,TRBJ1-1,TRBV15,-,TGTGCCACCAGCATGTCGTGGACAGATGAAGCTTTCTTT,CATSMSWTDEAFF
TRBD1,TRBJ2-1,TRBV7-2,-,TGTGCCAGCAGCTCCCGGGACAGGGCTGTTGTGGATGAGCAGTTCTTC,CASSSRDRAVVDEQFF
-,TRBJ2-3,TRBV9,-,TGTGCCAGCAGCCCAGGGGACTTCGGGTTCACAGATACGCAGTATTTT,CASSPGDFGFTDTQYF
TRBD1,TRBJ1-5,TRBV28,-,TGTGCCAGCAGCATCGGGACAGGGCATCAGCCCCAGCATTTT,CASSIGTGHQPQHF
-,TRBJ2-6,TRBV27,-,TGTGCCAGCACCTTCAGTGGGGCCAACGTCCTGACTTTC,CASTFSGANVLTF
-,TRBJ2-1,TRBV6-1,-,TGTGCCAGCCCTGGGCATGAGCAGTTCTTC,CASPGHEQFF